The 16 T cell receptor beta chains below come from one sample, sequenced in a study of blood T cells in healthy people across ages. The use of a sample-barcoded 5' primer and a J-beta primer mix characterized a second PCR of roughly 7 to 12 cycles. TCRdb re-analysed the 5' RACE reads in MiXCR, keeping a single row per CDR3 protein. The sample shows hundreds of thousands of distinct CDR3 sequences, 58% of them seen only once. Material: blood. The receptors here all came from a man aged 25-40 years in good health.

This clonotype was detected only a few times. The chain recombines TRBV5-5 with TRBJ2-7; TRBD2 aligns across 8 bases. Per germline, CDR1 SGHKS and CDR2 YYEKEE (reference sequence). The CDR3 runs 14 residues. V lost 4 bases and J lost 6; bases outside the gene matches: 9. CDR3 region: CASSPRVSGSEQYF. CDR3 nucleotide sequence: TGTGCCAGCAGCCCAAGGGTAAGCGGGAGCGAGCAGTACTTC.

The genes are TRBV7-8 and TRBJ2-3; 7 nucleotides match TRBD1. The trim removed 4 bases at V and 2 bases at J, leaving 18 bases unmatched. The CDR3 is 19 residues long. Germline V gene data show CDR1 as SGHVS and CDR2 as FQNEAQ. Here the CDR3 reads CASSSRKGAQRHNTDTQYF. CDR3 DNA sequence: TGTGCCAGCAGCTCGAGGAAGGGGGCCCAACGGCACAACACAGATACGCAGTATTTT.

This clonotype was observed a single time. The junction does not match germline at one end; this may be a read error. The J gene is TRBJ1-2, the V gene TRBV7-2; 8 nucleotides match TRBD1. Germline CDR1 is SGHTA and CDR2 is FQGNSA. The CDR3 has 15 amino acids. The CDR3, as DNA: TGTGCCAGCAGCACCGCGACAGGGGAGAACTATGGCTGCACCTTC. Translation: CASSTATGENYGCTF. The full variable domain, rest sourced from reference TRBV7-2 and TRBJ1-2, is GAGVSQSPSNKVTEKGKDVELRCDPISGHTALYWYRQSLGQGLEFLIYFQGNSAPDKSGLPSDRFSAERTGGSVSTLTIQRTQQEDSAVYLCASSTATGENYGCTFGSGTRLTVV.

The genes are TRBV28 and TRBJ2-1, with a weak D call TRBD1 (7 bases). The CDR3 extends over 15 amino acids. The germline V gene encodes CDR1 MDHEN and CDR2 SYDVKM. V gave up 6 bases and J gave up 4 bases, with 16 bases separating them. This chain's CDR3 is CASSRGEPRYNEQFF. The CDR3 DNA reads TGTGCCAGCAGCAGGGGGGAACCGAGGTACAATGAGCAGTTCTTC.

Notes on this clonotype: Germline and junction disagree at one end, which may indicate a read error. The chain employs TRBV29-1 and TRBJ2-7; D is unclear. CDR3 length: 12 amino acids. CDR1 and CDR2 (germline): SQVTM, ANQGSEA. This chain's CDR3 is CSVELSSYELYF. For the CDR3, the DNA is TGCAGCGTTGAACTAAGTTCCTACGAGCTGTACTTC.

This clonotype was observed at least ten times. CDR3 amino acids: CASSKNPGQGRETQYF. The CDR3 bases are TGCGCCAGCAGCAAGAACCCGGGACAGGGTAGGGAGACCCAGTACTTC. V usage is TRBV4-3 and J usage is TRBJ2-5; 9 bases fit TRBD1. Losses at the gene ends were 5 bases for V and 5 bases for J; bases not matched to a gene: 12. The V gene's germline CDR1 is LGHNA and CDR2 YSLEER. The CDR3 loop spans 16 amino acids.

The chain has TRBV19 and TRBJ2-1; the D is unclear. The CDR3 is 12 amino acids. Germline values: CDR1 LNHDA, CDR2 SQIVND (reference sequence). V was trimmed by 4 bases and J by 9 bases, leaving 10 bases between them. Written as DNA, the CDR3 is TGTGCCAGTAGTAACGCTATCGGTGAGCAGTTCTTC. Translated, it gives CASSNAIGEQFF.

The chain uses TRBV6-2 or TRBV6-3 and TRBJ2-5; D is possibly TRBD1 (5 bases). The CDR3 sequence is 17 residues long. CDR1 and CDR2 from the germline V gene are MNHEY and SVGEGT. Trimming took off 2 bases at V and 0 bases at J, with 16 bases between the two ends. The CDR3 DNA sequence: TGTGCCAGCAGTTACCCCGACAGCAACCAGTACCAAGAGACCCAGTACTTC. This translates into CASSYPDSNQYQETQYF.

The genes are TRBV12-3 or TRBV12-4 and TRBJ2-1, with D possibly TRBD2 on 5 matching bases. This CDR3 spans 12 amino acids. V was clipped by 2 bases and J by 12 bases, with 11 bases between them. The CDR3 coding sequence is TGTGCCAGCAGTTTAAGGTTTGAGGGGCAGTTCTTC. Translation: CASSLRFEGQFF.

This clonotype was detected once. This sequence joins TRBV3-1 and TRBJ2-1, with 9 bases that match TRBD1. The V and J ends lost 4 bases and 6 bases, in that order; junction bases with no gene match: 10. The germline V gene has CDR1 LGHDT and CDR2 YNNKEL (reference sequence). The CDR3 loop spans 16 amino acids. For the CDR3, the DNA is TGTGCCAGCAGCCCGCGGCGGACAGGGGTAGGCAATGAGCAGTTCTTC. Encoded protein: CASSPRRTGVGNEQFF.

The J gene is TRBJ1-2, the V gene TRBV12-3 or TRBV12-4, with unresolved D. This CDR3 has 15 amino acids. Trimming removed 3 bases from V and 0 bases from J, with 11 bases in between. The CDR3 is CASSFAGTANYGYTF. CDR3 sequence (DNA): TGTGCCAGCAGTTTTGCGGGAACAGCTAACTATGGCTACACCTTC.

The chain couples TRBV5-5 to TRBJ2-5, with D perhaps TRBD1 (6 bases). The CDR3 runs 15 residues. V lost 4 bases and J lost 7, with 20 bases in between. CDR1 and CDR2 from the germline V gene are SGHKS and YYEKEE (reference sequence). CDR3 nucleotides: TGTGCCAGCAGCCCTCCAGGACAGTTTACAGGGACCCAGTACTTC. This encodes CASSPPGQFTGTQYF.

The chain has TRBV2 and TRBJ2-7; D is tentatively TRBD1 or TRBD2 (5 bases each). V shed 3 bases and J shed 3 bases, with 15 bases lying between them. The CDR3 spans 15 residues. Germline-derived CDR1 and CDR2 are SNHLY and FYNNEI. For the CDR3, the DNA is TGTGCCAGCAGTGAGGGGGAGATTCGGGACTACGAGCAGTACTTC. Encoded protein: CASSEGEIRDYEQYF.

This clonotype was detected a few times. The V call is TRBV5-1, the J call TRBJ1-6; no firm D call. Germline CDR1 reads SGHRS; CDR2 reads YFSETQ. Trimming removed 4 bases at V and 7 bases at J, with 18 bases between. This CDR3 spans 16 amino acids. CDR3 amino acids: CASSEANYGNNSPLHF. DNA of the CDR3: TGCGCCAGCAGCGAAGCAAACTACGGGAACAATTCACCCCTCCACTTT.

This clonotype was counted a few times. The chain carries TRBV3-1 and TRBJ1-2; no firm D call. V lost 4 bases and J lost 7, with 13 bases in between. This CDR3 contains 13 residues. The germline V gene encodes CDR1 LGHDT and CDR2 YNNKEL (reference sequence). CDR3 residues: CASSRVAVFGYTF. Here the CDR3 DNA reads TGTGCCAGCAGCCGAGTGGCGGTCTTTGGCTACACCTTC.

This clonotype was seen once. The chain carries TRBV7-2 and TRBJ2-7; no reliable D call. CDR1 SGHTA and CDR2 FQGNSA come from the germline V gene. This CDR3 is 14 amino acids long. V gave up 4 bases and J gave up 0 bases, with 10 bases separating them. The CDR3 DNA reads TGTGCCAGCAGCTCGGCTATAAGCTCCTACGAGCAGTACTTC. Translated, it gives CASSSAISSYEQYF.